Each of the 3 T cell receptor beta chains below was sequenced from the same sample in a study of cytomegalovirus exposure and HLA in healthy donors. The primer mix had 60 Vbeta and 13 Jbeta primers. Sequencing was performed with immunoSEQ multiplex PCR; in TCRdb, only in-frame clones are kept and a portion is missing. The repertoire holds 150,000 to 200,000 clones, with about 79% as singletons. Sequencing used PBMCs. Receptor source: a man aged 45-65 years in good health and CMV-seropositive.

This clone was detected many times. The rearrangement uses TRBV6-1 and TRBJ2-7; maybe TRBD1 (5 bases). This CDR3 is built from 14 residues. Trimming removed 3 bases at V and 0 bases at J, with 9 bases between. Per the germline V gene, CDR1 is MNHNS and CDR2 is SASEGT. The CDR3 nucleotides read TGTGCCAGCAGTGAGGGGCAGAGCTCCTACGAGCAGTACTTC. It encodes CASSEGQSSYEQYF.

The CDR3 coding sequence is TGCAGCTCGTGGGGACTAGAGACCCAGTACTTC. Residues: CSSWGLETQYF. The chain has TRBV20-1 and TRBJ2-5; TRBD2 might be the D (6 bases). This CDR3 region has 11 residues. Germline CDR1 is DFQATT and CDR2 is SNEGSKA (reference sequence).

This chain connects TRBV5-6 to TRBJ2-1; no definite D call. This CDR3 has 14 amino acids. Germline CDR1 is SGHDT and CDR2 is YYEEEE. Trimming removed 2 bases at V and 3 bases at J, with 9 bases between. CDR3 region: CASSFSTFYNEQFF. CDR3 nucleotides: TGTGCCAGCAGCTTTAGCACCTTCTACAATGAGCAGTTCTTC.